Listed here are 28 T cell receptor beta chains from one sample, sequenced in a study of T cells after yellow fever vaccination. TCRdb re-called the 5' RACE reads through MiXCR, storing one row per CDR3 protein. The table shows some 4,600 distinct CDR3 sequences, with around 7.8% occurring only once. The sequenced sample was PBMCs, either bulk or a sorted T-cell subset (CD4+, CD8+, memory, or dextramer-sorted; not recorded which), obtained about 41 days after the first yellow fever vaccination. The receptors shown here come from a man aged 18 to 29 who received the YFV17D yellow fever vaccine.

This clonotype was counted ten times or more. The chain combines TRBV6-2 or TRBV6-3 with TRBJ2-7, with TRBD2 as a possible D gene (6 bases). The germline CDR1 and CDR2 sequences are MNHEY and SVGEGT. Trimming took off 0 bases at V and 3 bases at J, with 15 bases between the two ends. The CDR3 runs 16 residues. CDR3: CASSYSRTIGNYEQYV. The CDR3 nucleotides read TGTGCCAGCAGTTACTCCCGGACTATTGGGAACTACGAGCAGTACGTC.

This clonotype was seen at least ten times. V usage is TRBV29-1 and J usage is TRBJ2-2; D is possibly TRBD1 (6 bases). V dropped 7 bases and J dropped 4 bases, with 10 bases sitting between them. The CDR3 has 12 residues. Germline V lookup: CDR1 SQVTM, CDR2 ANQGSEA. CDR3 DNA sequence: TGCAGCGCCTGGGACACCACCGGGGAGCTGTTTTTT. Translated: CSAWDTTGELFF.

The table lists this clonotype with many counts. The chain employs TRBV28 and TRBJ2-7, with D possibly TRBD2 on 6 matching bases. The V gene's germline CDR1 is MDHEN and CDR2 SYDVKM. The length of the CDR3 is 13 residues. Trimming stripped 8 bases from V and 2 bases from J, with 13 bases between. CDR3 sequence: CASGAGPAYEQYV. Written as DNA, the CDR3 is TGTGCCAGCGGTGCGGGGCCTGCCTACGAGCAGTACGTC.

In its sample, this clonotype was seen many times. The chain recombines TRBV11-1 with TRBJ2-5; the match to TRBD2 covers 12 bases. The CDR3 is 22 amino acids. Germline values: CDR1 SGHAT, CDR2 FQDESV (reference sequence). The V and J ends lost 0 bases and 0 bases, in that order; junction bases with no gene match: 17. As DNA, the CDR3 is TGTGCCAGCAGCTTAGCGGCGGTGCTTCTAGCGGGGGGGGGTACCTACCAAGAGACCCAGTACTTC. Protein product: CASSLAAVLLAGGGTYQETQYF.

This clonotype has ten or more counts. The chain has TRBV28 and TRBJ1-1; D is possibly TRBD1 (5 bases). V shed 3 bases and J shed 6 bases, with 11 bases lying between them. The CDR3 is made up of 13 amino acids. Germline CDR1 is MDHEN and CDR2 is SYDVKM. The CDR3 sequence is CASSLDGTAEAFF. The CDR3 nucleotides are TGTGCCAGCAGTTTGGATGGGACCGCTGAAGCTTTCTTT.

This clonotype was detected many times. This chain links TRBV25-1 with TRBJ1-1; D is perhaps TRBD1 (5 bases). Trimming left V 2 bases short and J 7 bases short, with 17 bases between. In germline, CDR1 is MGHDK, CDR2 SYGVNS. CDR3 length: 15 amino acids. This CDR3 is CASSEGTWARIEAFF. The DNA of the CDR3 is TGTGCCAGCAGTGAAGGGACGTGGGCTCGAATTGAAGCTTTCTTT. Looking up the rest from reference TRBV25-1 and TRBJ1-1 gives the full variable domain: EADIYQTPRYLVIGTGKKITLECSQTMGHDKMYWYQQDPGMELHLIHYSYGVNSTEKGDLSSESTVSRIRTEHFPLTLESARPSHTSQYLCASSEGTWARIEAFFGQGTRLTVV.

This clonotype came up many times. The rearrangement uses TRBV4-3 and TRBJ2-7; possibly TRBD1 for D (5 bases). Trimming shortened V by 4 bases and J by 2 bases, and 9 bases separated the two germline ends. Per germline, CDR1 LGHNA and CDR2 YSLEER. The CDR3 is 13 residues long. CDR3 amino acids: CASSPSQAYEQYF. CDR3 nucleotides: TGCGCCAGCAGCCCCTCACAGGCCTACGAGCAGTACTTC.

In this sample, this clonotype turned up many times. The rearrangement joins TRBV13 to TRBJ2-3; a possible D gene is TRBD1 (5 bases). The CDR3 has 13 residues. Trimming stripped 1 base from V and 6 bases from J, with 8 bases between. Germline V gives CDR1 PRHDT, CDR2 FYEKMQ (reference sequence). CDR3 region: CASSLEGYDTQYF. The CDR3 DNA follows: TGTGCCAGCAGCTTAGAGGGGTACGATACGCAGTATTTT.

CDR3: CASTNHRNINTGELFF. CDR3 DNA: TGTGCCAGCACCAACCATCGGAACATCAACACCGGGGAGCTGTTTTTT. The chain joins TRBV12-3 or TRBV12-4 to TRBJ2-2; no firm D call. The CDR3 has 16 residues. The germline V and J ends were trimmed by 7 bases and 2 bases, with 17 bases remaining between them.

This clonotype was seen repeatedly, ten times or more. V is TRBV20-1 and J is TRBJ1-2; D is possibly TRBD1 (5 bases). The CDR3 contains 15 residues. The germline gives CDR1 DFQATT, CDR2 SNEGSKA (reference sequence). Trimming shortened V by 0 bases and J by 3 bases, and 14 bases separated the two germline ends. The CDR3 DNA is TGCAGTGCTAGAGATCCCAGGGAATGGGACTATGGCTACACCTTC. Translated, it gives CSARDPREWDYGYTF.

Remarks on this clonotype: A much larger clone sits a single nucleotide away, making a read error possible. No conserved phenylalanine or tryptophan is present at the end of the CDR3, so a read error is the likely explanation. V usage is TRBV18 and J usage is TRBJ2-3; D gene unclear. The CDR3 consists of 14 residues. Trimming stripped 0 bases from V and 0 bases from J, with 4 bases between. Germline CDR1 and CDR2: KGHSH and LQKENI. CDR3 protein: CASSPPRSTDTQYL. CDR3 coding DNA: TGTGCCAGCTCACCACCGAGGAGCACAGATACGCAGTATCTT.

Worth noting for this clonotype: A single base separates this from a much larger clone, so it may be a read error. The chain couples TRBV6-1 to TRBJ1-5; 9 nucleotides agree with TRBD1. The CDR3 consists of 15 residues. The germline CDR1 and CDR2 sequences are MNHNS and SASEGT. CDR3 DNA sequence: TGTACCAGCAGCCGTCCGGACAGGGGAAATCAGCCCCAGCATTTT. Translation: CTSSRPDRGNQPQHF.

This clonotype was seen many times. The CDR3 DNA follows: TGTGCCAGCAGGGTGGCCCCGCTAGGATCAGCCAAAAACATTCAGTACTTC. It translates to CASRVAPLGSAKNIQYF. The chain uses TRBV7-2 and TRBJ2-4; no clear D gene. Germline values: CDR1 SGHTA, CDR2 FQGNSA. CDR3 size: 17 residues. Trimming took 6 bases from V and 0 from J, leaving 18 bases between them.

This clonotype has only a few counts. The V gene is TRBV7-4, the J gene TRBJ2-5; D is perhaps TRBD1 (5 bases). The V end lost 7 bases, the J end lost 5 bases, and 17 bases lay between the germline ends. Germline V gives CDR1 SGHVT, CDR2 SQSDAQ. This CDR3 spans 14 amino acids. The CDR3: CASNYRPGHETQYF. In nucleotides, the CDR3 is TGTGCCAGCAACTACCGACCCGGACACGAGACCCAGTACTTC.

This clonotype was picked up many times. The J gene is TRBJ1-2, the V gene TRBV25-1; a weak D match, TRBD1 (5 bases). The ends were cut back, 2 bases at V and 8 bases at J, with 18 bases in the middle. Germline V gene lookup returns CDR1 MGHDK and CDR2 SYGVNS. There are 15 residues in the CDR3. The CDR3 loop reads CASSELFRGAEGYTF. DNA of the CDR3: TGTGCCAGCAGTGAACTATTCCGGGGCGCGGAAGGCTACACCTTC.

This clonotype was recorded at least ten times. J is TRBJ1-1 and V is TRBV28; D uncertain. This CDR3 has 15 amino acids. Trimming left V 4 bases short and J 0 bases short, with 12 bases between. Germline CDR1 and CDR2: MDHEN and SYDVKM. CDR3 coding DNA: TGTGCCAGCAGTTCCAACCCAACAGTGAACACTGAAGCTTTCTTT. Protein sequence: CASSSNPTVNTEAFF.

In its sample, this clonotype was seen many times. The V gene is TRBV12-3 or TRBV12-4, the J gene TRBJ2-4, with 12 positions matching TRBD2. V was clipped by 5 bases and J by 3 bases; unmatched bases: 8. The CDR3 contains 17 residues. The CDR3 DNA reads TGTGCCAGCAGTACGCTAGCGGGGGGGCTTGGCAAAAACATTCAGTACTTC. Translation gives CASSTLAGGLGKNIQYF.

In its sample, this clonotype ranks as medium-sized. This chain connects TRBV6-5 to TRBJ2-7; TRBD2 aligns across 8 bases. The CDR3 consists of 15 residues. With V trimmed by 9 bases and J by 1 base, 11 bases remained unmatched. The V gene's germline CDR1 is MNHEY and CDR2 SVGAGI. The CDR3 bases are TGTGCCAGTCCCTGGCCTCGCGGGAGGTCCTACGAGCAGTACGTC. This sequence encodes CASPWPRGRSYEQYV.

By sample fraction, this clonotype is medium-sized. The chain combines TRBV27 with TRBJ2-7; 11 bases are a match to TRBD2. V trimming: 8 bases; J trimming: 0 bases; junction bases outside the gene matches: 9. CDR3 length equals 16 residues. The germline gives CDR1 MNHEY, CDR2 SMNVEV (reference sequence). DNA of the CDR3: TGTGCCAGCGCATCCGGGCTAGCGGGGGGCTCCTACGAGCAGTACGTC. It yields the protein CASASGLAGGSYEQYV.

This clonotype was observed many times. V is TRBV29-1 and J is TRBJ1-1; 9 nucleotides agree with TRBD1. CDR1 and CDR2 from the germline V gene are SQVTM and ANQGSEA. The CDR3 is 17 residues long. Unmatched junction bases numbered 11, after V lost 3 bases and J lost 0 bases. The CDR3: CSVEDVRDRAVNTEAFF. The CDR3 DNA is TGCAGCGTTGAGGACGTCCGGGACAGGGCCGTGAACACTGAAGCTTTCTTT. The full variable domain, its missing parts supplied by reference TRBV29-1 and TRBJ1-1, is SAVISQKPSRDICQRGTSLTIQCQVDSQVTMMFWYRQQPGQSLTLIATANQGSEATYESGFVIDKFPISRPNLTFSTLTVSNMSPEDSSIYLCSVEDVRDRAVNTEAFFGQGTRLTVV.

Ten or more counts support this clonotype. This chain joins TRBV5-4 and TRBJ1-2; a possible D gene is TRBD1 (5 bases). V was shortened by 0 bases and J by 8 bases, with 26 bases between the two germline ends. CDR1 is SGHNT and CDR2 is YYREEE in the germline V gene (reference sequence). The CDR3 runs 18 residues. CDR3 in DNA: TGTGCCAGCAGCTTGGCCTTTTTCCGTCAAGGACACGCTAGGGGCTACACCTTC. Protein product: CASSLAFFRQGHARGYTF.

This clonotype appeared many times. The V call is TRBV7-9, the J call TRBJ2-3; 12 positions match TRBD2. The V gene's germline CDR1 is SEHNR and CDR2 FQNEAQ (reference sequence). J lost 3 bases, V lost 5 bases, and 3 bases had no gene match. This CDR3 contains 15 residues. The CDR3 bases are TGTGCCAGCAGCCTGACTAGCGGGGGTACAGATACGCAGTATTTT. Translated: CASSLTSGGTDTQYF.

Many counts were recorded for this clonotype. The chain has TRBV12-3 or TRBV12-4 and TRBJ2-7, with 8 bases aligning to TRBD2. This CDR3 is 14 amino acids long. V dropped 6 bases and J dropped 7; count of bases not matched to a gene: 11. Written as DNA, the CDR3 is TGTGCCAGCAGCCTTAACCGGGGGGGGTGGGAGCAGTACTTC. Its translation: CASSLNRGGWEQYF.

There are many counts of this clonotype. The rearrangement uses TRBV15 and TRBJ2-7; D remains unclear. The germline V and J ends were trimmed by 1 base and 1 base, with 5 bases remaining between them. In germline, CDR1 is LNHNV, CDR2 YYDKDF (reference sequence). The CDR3 is 13 amino acids. The CDR3 is CATSRGISYEQYV. The CDR3 bases are TGTGCCACCAGCAGAGGGATTTCCTACGAGCAGTACGTC.

This clonotype appeared many times. The chain recombines TRBV12-3 or TRBV12-4 with TRBJ1-1; D not resolved. The CDR3 covers 14 residues. V was cut by 6 bases and J by 0 bases, with 11 bases left in between. The CDR3: CASSPRRVNTEAFF. The DNA of the CDR3 is TGTGCCAGCAGCCCCAGACGGGTGAACACTGAAGCTTTCTTT.

This clonotype was found many times. The gene calls are TRBV12-3 or TRBV12-4 and TRBJ1-5; D is unresolved. The V end lost 5 bases, the J end lost 5 bases, and 7 bases lay between the germline ends. This CDR3 is 12 amino acids long. CDR3 nucleotides: TGTGCCAGCAGTCCACCTTATCAGCCCCAGCATTTT. It translates to CASSPPYQPQHF.

This clonotype has at least ten counts. V and J are TRBV7-2 and TRBJ1-2; D gene uncertain. CDR3 length: 15 residues. Germline V lookup: CDR1 SGHTA, CDR2 FQGNSA. The ends were cut back, 1 base at V and 5 bases at J, with 14 bases in the middle. The CDR3 DNA reads as TGTGCCAGCAGCTTAGGGGCCGGAGAAGCGTATGGCTACACCTTC. Its protein product is CASSLGAGEAYGYTF.

In its sample, this clonotype was seen many times. The rearrangement joins TRBV12-3 or TRBV12-4 to TRBJ2-6, with TRBD1 as a possible D gene (6 bases). This CDR3 region has 15 residues. Trimming removed 6 bases from V and 3 bases from J, with 12 bases in between. The CDR3 is CASSSRGGGANVLTF. The CDR3 coding sequence is TGTGCCAGCAGCTCCAGGGGTGGTGGGGCCAACGTCCTGACTTTC.